This TCR beta chain was captured by sequencing in a study of metastatic and nonmetastatic thyroid tumors (dated by TCRdb to 2018 to 2020). Study-wide context: The researchers compared repertoires between peripheral blood samples and tumor or nodule tissue samples from patients with malignant or benign thyroid disease.

This clone was picked up a small number of times. Its antigen is unknown. No much larger clone is present one base from it, and per-base qualities are unavailable. Study-level results and caveats: In both blood and tumor samples, malignant tumors were reported to have significantly higher TCR beta diversity than benign nodules.

The library was produced with PCR. The run used an Illumina HiSeq 4000. The TCR beta-chain CDR3 region of each patient was profiled by high-throughput sequencing. The study's own analysis went as follows. The researchers built a classifier to tell apart papillary thyroid cancer patients with distant metastasis, based on CDR3 differences among clinicopathological groups. The Shannon index was used to measure repertoire diversity, and the Morisita-Horn index was used to measure how similar tumor and blood repertoires were. In TCRdb, the public reads were trimmed at Q25 with fastp and aligned with MiXCR, with productive beta chains retained. The V and J calls here are based on TCRdb, not the publication. Recorded for this sample are approximately 50,000 clones; roughly 4% of them occurred a single time. Less than 10% of the sample rests with the top ten. Before undergoing thyroid surgery, none of the patients had been given any kind of treatment. Using T-cell receptor beta sequencing, the researchers looked back retrospectively at clinical samples from patients, gathered between about 2012 and 2019.

From a lookup of the germline V gene, CDR1 and CDR2 are MDHEN and SYDVKM. V is cut back by 1 base and J by 5 bases, with 11 bases in the junction unmatched. Inclusive of the bounding cysteine and phenylalanine, the CDR3 is 16 residues long. Only the CDR3 part of the read is kept: 48 bases, read in frame from the first base. The TCR was taken from a female donor with papillary thyroid cancer or a benign thyroid nodule (not recorded which). Some clones in this sample may be carry-over from other donors' samples. The sequence is built from TRBV28 and TRBJ2-7; TRBD1 agrees with 7 junctional bases. Material: blood. For the CDR3, the sequence is CASSLLDGRGRNEQYF. The DNA reads TGTGCCAGCAGTTTATTGGACGGAAGGGGGCGTAACGAGCAGTACTTC.